This T cell receptor beta chain was sequenced during a study of T-cell reconstitution after alpha-beta-depleted transplantation in children listed by TCRdb under 2016. The study in broad terms: Using TCR repertoire profiling, the study followed T-cell immune reconstitution in a quantitative way in children after TCRalphabeta/CD19-depleted allogeneic hematopoietic cell transplantation.

This clonotype was detected ten times or more. What antigen it recognizes has not been identified. Within one base of it there is no much larger clone, and no base qualities were kept. The sample's treatment or condition label, in plain terms: allogeneic hematopoietic cell transplantation with graft depleted of TCRalphabeta T cells and CD19 B cells. Transplant recipients were children who received TCRalphabeta/CD19-depleted allogeneic hematopoietic cell grafts. Deletion took 7 bases off V and 7 bases off J, with a span of 17 bases between the germline ends. The CDR3 starts with the cysteine, ends with the phenylalanine, and has 14 residues. Left in the record is the CDR3 DNA by itself, 42 bases read in frame from the first base. Beyond this particular receptor, the publication reports: About two months after transplant, the apparently early recovery of alphabetaT-cell counts reportedly depended on just several hundred clones that had expanded rapidly and came from non-depleted graft cells. In some patients, the high TCRbeta diversity seen at day 60 was put down to recipient T cells and intrathymic progenitors that had survived conditioning. Over subsequent months, a decline in hyperexpanded clone frequencies was noted, and after one year, T-cell counts and TCRbeta diversity were mostly ascribed to newly produced T cells.

Libraries were constructed by PCR. Sequencing took place on an Illumina HiSeq 2500. Molecular barcoding was employed in the preparation of TCR libraries, with unique molecular identifiers being used to normalize TCRbeta repertoire quantification. TCRdb redid the processing of the public reads, applying fastp at Q25 and MiXCR, and retained in-frame beta chains. Entries are consolidated by CDR3 protein sequence, retaining the most common genes and DNA. This sample gives roughly 200,000 distinct CDR3 sequences in total; approximately 11% of them show up just once. The top ten clones comprise under 30% of the sample.

The TCR sequence derives from a child in the first two years of life with acute myeloid leukemia, due to receive a stem cell transplant. The sample consisted of PBMCs, taken before TCRalphabeta/CD19-depleted stem cell transplant. The V and J segments used are TRBV12-3 or TRBV12-4 and TRBJ2-1; the D call is possibly TRBD1 or TRBD2, each sharing 5 bases. CDR3 loop: CASTLRLKGNEQFF. The bases are TGTGCCAGCACCCTTAGACTAAAGGGGAATGAGCAGTTCTTC.